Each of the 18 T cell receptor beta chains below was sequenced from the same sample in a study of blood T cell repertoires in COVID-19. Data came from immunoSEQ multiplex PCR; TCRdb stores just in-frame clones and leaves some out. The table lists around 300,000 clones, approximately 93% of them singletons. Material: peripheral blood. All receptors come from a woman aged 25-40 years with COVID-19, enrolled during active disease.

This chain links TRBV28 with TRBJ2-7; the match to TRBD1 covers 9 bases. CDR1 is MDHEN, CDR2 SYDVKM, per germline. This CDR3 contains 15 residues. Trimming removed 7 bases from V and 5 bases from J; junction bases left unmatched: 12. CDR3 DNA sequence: TGTGCCAGCACCCCTGGGGACAGGGTTATCCACGAGCAGTACTTC. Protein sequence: CASTPGDRVIHEQYF.

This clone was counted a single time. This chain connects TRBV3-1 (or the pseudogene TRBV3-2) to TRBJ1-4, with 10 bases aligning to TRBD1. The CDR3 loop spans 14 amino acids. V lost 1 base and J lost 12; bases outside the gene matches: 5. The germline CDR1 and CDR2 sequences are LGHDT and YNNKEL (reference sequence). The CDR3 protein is CASSQGDRGLELFF. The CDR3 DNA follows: TGTGCCAGCAGCCAAGGGGACAGGGGCCTGGAACTGTTTTTT.

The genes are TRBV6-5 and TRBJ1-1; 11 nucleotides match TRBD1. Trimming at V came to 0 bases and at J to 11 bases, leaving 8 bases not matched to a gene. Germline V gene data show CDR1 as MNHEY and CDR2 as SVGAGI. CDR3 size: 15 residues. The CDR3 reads CASSYSGQGGSSAFF. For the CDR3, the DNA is TGTGCCAGCAGTTACTCGGGACAGGGGGGATCCAGCGCTTTCTTT.

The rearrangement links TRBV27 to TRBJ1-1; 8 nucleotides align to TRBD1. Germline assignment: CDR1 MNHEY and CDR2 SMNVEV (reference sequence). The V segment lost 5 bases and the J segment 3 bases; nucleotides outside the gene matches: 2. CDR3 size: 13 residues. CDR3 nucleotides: TGTGCCAGCAGTCGACAGGGGCACACTGAAGCTTTCTTT. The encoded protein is CASSRQGHTEAFF.

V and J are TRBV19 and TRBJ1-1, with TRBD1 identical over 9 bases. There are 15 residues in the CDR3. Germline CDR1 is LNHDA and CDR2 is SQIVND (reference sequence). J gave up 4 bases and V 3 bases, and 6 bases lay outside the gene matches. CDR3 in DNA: TGTGCCAGTAGTATGGGGACAGGGAGGCCCACTGAAGCTTTCTTT. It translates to CASSMGTGRPTEAFF.

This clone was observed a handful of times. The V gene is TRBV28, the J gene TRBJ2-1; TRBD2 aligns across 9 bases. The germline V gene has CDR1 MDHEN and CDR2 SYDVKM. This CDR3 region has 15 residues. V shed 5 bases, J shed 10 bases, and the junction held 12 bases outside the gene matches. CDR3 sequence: CASSPHGLAPKEQFF. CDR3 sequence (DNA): TGTGCCAGCAGTCCTCATGGACTAGCGCCCAAGGAGCAGTTCTTC.

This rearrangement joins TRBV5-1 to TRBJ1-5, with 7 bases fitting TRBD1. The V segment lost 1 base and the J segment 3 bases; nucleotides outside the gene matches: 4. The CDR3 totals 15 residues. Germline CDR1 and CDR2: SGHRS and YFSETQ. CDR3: CASSLQGDVNQPQHF. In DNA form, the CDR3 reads TGCGCCAGCAGCTTGCAGGGGGATGTCAATCAGCCCCAGCATTTT. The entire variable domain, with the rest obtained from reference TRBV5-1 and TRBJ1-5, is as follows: KAGVTQTPRYLIKTRGQQVTLSCSPISGHRSVSWYQQTPGQGLQFLFEYFSETQRNKGNFPGRFSGRQFSNSRSEMNVSTLELGDSALYLCASSLQGDVNQPQHFGDGTRLSIL.

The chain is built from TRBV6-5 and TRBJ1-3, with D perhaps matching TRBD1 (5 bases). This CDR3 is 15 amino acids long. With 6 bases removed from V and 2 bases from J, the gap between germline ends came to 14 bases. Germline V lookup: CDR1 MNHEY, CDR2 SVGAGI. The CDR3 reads CASSRTGVPGNTIYF. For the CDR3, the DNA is TGTGCCAGCAGCCGTACGGGGGTTCCTGGAAACACCATATATTTT.

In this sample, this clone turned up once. CDR3 nucleotide sequence: TGCAGCGTTGAAGAGGGGGGGAGAAACTATGGCTACACCTTC. Protein product: CSVEEGGRNYGYTF. V and J are TRBV29-1 and TRBJ1-2; weak D call: TRBD1 (5 bases). Germline-derived CDR1 and CDR2 are SQVTM and ANQGSEA. The CDR3 is 14 residues long. V was cut by 0 bases and J by 2 bases, with 10 bases left in between.

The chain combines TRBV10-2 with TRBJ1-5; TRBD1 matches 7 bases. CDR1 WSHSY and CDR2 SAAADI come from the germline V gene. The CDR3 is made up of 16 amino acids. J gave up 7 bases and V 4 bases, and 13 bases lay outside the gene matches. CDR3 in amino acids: CASSGGQSGLGQPQHF. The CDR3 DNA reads TGCGCCAGCAGTGGGGGACAGTCCGGGCTGGGGCAGCCCCAGCATTTT.

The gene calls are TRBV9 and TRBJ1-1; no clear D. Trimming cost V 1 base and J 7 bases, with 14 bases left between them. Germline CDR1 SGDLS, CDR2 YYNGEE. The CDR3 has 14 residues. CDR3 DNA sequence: TGTGCCAGCAGCGTAACCTCCAACGAGTTTGAAGCTTTCTTT. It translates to CASSVTSNEFEAFF.

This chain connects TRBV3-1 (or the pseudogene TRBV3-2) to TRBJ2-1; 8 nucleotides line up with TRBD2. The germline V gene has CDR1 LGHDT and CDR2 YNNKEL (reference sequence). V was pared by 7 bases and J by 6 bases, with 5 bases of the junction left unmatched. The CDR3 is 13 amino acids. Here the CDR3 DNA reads TGTGCCAGCACCGCGCTAGCGGGCAATGAGCAGTTCTTC. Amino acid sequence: CASTALAGNEQFF.

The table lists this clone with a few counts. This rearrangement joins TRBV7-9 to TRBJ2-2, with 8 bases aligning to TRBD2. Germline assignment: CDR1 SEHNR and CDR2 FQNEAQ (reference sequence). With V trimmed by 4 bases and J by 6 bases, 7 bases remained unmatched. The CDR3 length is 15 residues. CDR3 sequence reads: CASSSTGTRAGELFF. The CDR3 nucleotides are TGTGCCAGCAGCTCTACCGGGACTAGAGCCGGGGAGCTGTTTTTT. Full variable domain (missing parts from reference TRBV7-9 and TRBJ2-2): DTGVSQNPRHKITKRGQNVTFRCDPISEHNRLYWYRQTLGQGPEFLTYFQNEAQLEKSRLLSDRFSAERPKGSFSTLEIQRTEQGDSAMYLCASSSTGTRAGELFFGEGSRLTVL.

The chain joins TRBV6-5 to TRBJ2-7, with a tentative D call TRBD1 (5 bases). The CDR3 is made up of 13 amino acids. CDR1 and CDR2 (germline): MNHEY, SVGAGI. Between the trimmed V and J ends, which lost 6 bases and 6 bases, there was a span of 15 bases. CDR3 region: CASSPFGAIEQYF. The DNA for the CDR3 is TGTGCCAGCAGCCCCTTTGGGGCGATCGAGCAGTACTTC.

The CDR3 bases are TGTGCCTGGAGTGTACGAACTACAGGGCAGTACTTC. Amino acids: CAWSVRTTGQYF. The V gene is TRBV30, the J gene TRBJ2-7, with D tentatively TRBD1 (5 bases). CDR1 and CDR2 from the germline V gene are GTSNPN and SVGIG (reference sequence). V was cut by 0 bases and J by 9 bases, with 12 bases left in between. The CDR3 covers 12 residues.

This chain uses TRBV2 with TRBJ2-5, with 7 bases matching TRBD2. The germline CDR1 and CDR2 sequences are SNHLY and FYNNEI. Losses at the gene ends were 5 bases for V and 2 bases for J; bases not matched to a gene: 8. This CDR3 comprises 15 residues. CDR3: CASSYDSGAQETQYF. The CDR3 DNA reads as TGTGCCAGCAGTTATGACAGCGGGGCTCAAGAGACCCAGTACTTC.

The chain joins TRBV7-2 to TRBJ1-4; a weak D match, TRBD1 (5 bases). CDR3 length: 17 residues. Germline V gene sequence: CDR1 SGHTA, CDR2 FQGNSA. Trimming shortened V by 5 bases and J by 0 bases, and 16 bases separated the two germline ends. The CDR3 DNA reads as TGTGCCAGCAGCCCTCCGGGAGGGGAATCAACTAATGAAAAACTGTTTTTT. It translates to CASSPPGGESTNEKLFF.

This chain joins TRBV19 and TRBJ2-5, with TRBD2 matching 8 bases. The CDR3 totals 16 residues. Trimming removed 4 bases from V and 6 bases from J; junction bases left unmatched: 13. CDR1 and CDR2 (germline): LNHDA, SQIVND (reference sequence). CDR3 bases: TGTGCCAGTAGTAGCCAGCGGGAGACGCGTGTGAAGACCCAGTACTTC. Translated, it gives CASSSQRETRVKTQYF.